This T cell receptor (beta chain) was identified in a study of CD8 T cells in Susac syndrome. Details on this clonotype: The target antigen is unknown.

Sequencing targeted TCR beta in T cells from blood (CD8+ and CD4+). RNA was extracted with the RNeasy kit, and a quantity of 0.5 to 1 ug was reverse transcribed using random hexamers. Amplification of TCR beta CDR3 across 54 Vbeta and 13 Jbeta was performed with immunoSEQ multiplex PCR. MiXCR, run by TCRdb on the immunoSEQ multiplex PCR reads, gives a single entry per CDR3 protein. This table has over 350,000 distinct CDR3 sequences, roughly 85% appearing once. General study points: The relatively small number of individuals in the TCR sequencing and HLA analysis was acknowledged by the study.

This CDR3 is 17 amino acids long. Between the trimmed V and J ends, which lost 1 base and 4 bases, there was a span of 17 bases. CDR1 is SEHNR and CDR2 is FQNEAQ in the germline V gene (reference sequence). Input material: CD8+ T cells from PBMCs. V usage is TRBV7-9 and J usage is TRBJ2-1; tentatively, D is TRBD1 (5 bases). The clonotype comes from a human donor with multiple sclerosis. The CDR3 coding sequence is TGTGCCAGCAGCTTAGTTGGGGCCCCTGAACTGTACAATGAGCAGTTCTTC. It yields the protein CASSLVGAPELYNEQFF.